This T cell receptor (beta chain) was sequenced in a study of metastatic and nonmetastatic thyroid tumors. Turning to the study itself: For malignant and benign thyroid patients, tumor or nodule tissue and blood were the sources whose repertoires were compared. Overall study findings and caveats: Malignant thyroid tumors reportedly exceeded benign nodules significantly in TCR beta diversity, with the difference appearing in blood and tumor.

The table lists this clone with a few counts. Its antigen remains unknown. The CDR3 sequence is 16 residues long. Germline values: CDR1 SGHRS, CDR2 YFSETQ. V shed 0 bases and J shed 5 bases, with 17 bases lying between them. Under the authors' procedure: Differences in CDR3 between clinicopathological groups were drawn on to build a classifier intended to discriminate distant-metastatic papillary thyroid cancer patients. TCRdb re-called clones via MiXCR from the PCR reads. TCRdb, not the authors, supplied the V and J calls. Of around 20,000 clones listed, around a third are singletons. No patient received treatment before thyroid surgery.

The TCR comes from a female donor with papillary thyroid cancer or a benign thyroid nodule (not recorded which). Some clones in this sample may be carry-over from other donors' samples. The chain joins TRBV5-1 to TRBJ2-5, with D perhaps given as TRBD1 or TRBD2 (6 bases each). Sequenced sample: blood. The CDR3 DNA sequence: TGCGCCAGCAGCTTGGAGGGGGGTCACCGTTTCGAGACCCAGTACTTC. Translated: CASSLEGGHRFETQYF.